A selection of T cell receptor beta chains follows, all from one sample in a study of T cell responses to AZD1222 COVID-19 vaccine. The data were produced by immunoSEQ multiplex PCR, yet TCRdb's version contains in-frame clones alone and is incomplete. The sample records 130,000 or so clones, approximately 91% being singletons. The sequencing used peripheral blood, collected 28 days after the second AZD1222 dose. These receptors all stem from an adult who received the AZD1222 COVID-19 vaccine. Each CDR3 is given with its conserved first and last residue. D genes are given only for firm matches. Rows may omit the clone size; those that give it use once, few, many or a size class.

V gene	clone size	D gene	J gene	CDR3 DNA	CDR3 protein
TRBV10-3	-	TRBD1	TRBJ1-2	TGTGCCATCAGTGATTCCGATGCGGACAGGGGCGACTATGGCTACACCTTC	CAISDSDADRGDYGYTF
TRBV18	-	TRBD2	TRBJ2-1	TGTGCCAGCTCACCACCAGTGGGAGGGCGACACAATGAGCAGTTCTTC	CASSPPVGGRHNEQFF
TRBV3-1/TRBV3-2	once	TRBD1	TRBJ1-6	TGTGCCAGCAGCCACCGACAGGGAGGTTCACCCCTCCACTTT	CASSHRQGGSPLHF
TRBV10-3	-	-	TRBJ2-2	TGTGCCACGAGGGCTTACACCGGGGAGCTGTTTTTT	CATRAYTGELFF
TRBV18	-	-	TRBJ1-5	TGTGCCAGCTCACCGGGGGTAGATCAGCCCCAGCATTTT	CASSPGVDQPQHF
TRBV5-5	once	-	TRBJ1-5	TGTGCCAGCAGCCCTAGTGTTGGGGGCCCCAGCAATCAGCCCCAGCATTTT	CASSPSVGGPSNQPQHF
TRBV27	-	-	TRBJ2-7	TGTGCCAGCAGTTTATCGGTCCTCAGGGGTGACGAGCAGTACTTC	CASSLSVLRGDEQYF
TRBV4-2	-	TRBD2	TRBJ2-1	TGTGCCAGCAGCCCCCAGGGGCTAGCGGGGCGGAGGAGGGACAATGAGCAGTTCTTC	CASSPQGLAGRRRDNEQFF
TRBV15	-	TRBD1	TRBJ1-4	TGTGCCACCAGCAGGGACAGGGTCGGGGCTGGTGGAAAACTGTTTTTT	CATSRDRVGAGGKLFF
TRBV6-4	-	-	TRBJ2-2	TGTGCCAGCAGTGACTCTACAGTCACCGGGGAGCTGTTTTTT	CASSDSTVTGELFF
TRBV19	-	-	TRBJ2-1	TGTGCCAGTAGTATATCGGGTGGATCCTACAATGAGCAGTTCTTC	CASSISGGSYNEQFF
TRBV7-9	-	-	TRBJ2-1	TGTGCCAGCAGCTCCCAGGTGGAGAAGGGGCCAACCTTGCAGTTCTTC	CASSSQVEKGPTLQFF
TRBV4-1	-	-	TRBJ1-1	TGCGCCAGCAGCCGAAAGGGCCCAGGCCCCGGGAACACTGAAGCTTTCTTT	CASSRKGPGPGNTEAFF
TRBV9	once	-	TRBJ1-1	TGTGCCAGCAGCGTAGAAGGAGGGCCCACTGAAGCTTTCTTT	CASSVEGGPTEAFF
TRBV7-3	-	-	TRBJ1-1	TGTGCCAGCAGCCAGGTCCCCGGGGCGAACACTGAAGCTTTCTTT	CASSQVPGANTEAFF
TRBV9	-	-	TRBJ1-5	TGTGCCAGCAGCGTAGGGACGGATAATCAGCCCCAGCATTTT	CASSVGTDNQPQHF
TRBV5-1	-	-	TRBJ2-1	TGCGCCAGCAGCTTGGTACCGGGATCTTACAATGAGCAGTTCTTC	CASSLVPGSYNEQFF
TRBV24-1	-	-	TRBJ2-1	TGTGCCACCAGTGATCCGTTAGCCGGGCTTACCAATGAGCAGTTCTTC	CATSDPLAGLTNEQFF
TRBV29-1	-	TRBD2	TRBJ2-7	TGCAGCGTCCGACCGGGACTAGCGGAATTCTACGAGCAGTACTTC	CSVRPGLAEFYEQYF
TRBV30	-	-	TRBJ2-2	TGTGCCTGGAGTTTCACAGGGCTCGGGGAGCTGTTTTTT	CAWSFTGLGELFF
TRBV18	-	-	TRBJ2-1	TGTGCCAGCTCGCTCAGGACCAATGAGCAGTTCTTC	CASSLRTNEQFF
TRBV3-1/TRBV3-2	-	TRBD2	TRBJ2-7	TGTGCCAGCAGCCAACGGGGGGGCTTCCACGAGCAGTACTTC	CASSQRGGFHEQYF
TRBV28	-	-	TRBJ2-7	TGTGCCGCTTCCCTCGGCGGATACTCCTACGAGCAGTACTTC	CAASLGGYSYEQYF
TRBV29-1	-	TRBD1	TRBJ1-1	TGCAGCGCCTCCGACAGGGGGGGGACTGAAGCTTTCTTT	CSASDRGGTEAFF
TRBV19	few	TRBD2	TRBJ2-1	TGTGCCAGTAGTACCCTAGCGGGACCGTACAATGAGCAGTTCTTC	CASSTLAGPYNEQFF
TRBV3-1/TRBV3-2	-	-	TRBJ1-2	TGTGCCAGCAGCCAAGGACGGAGCCTCTATGGCTACACCTTC	CASSQGRSLYGYTF
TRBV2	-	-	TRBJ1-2	TGTGCCAGCATCGGCACGGGGGAGGGCTACACCTTC	CASIGTGEGYTF
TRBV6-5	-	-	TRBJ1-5	TGTGCCAGCAGTTACTCAAGGTTGAATCAGCCCCAGCATTTT	CASSYSRLNQPQHF
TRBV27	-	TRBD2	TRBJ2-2	TGTGCCAGCAGTCCCGGACTAGCGGGGGTATCCGGGGAGCTGTTTTTT	CASSPGLAGVSGELFF
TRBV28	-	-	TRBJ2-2	TGTGCCAGCAGTGCCGGGGCTAACACCGGGGAGCTGTTTTTT	CASSAGANTGELFF
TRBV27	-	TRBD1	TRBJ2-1	TGTGCCAGCAGTTTAGCGCCAGGACAGGGCTCCTACAATGAGCAGTTCTTC	CASSLAPGQGSYNEQFF
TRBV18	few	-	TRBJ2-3	TGTGCCAGCTCACCAGTCTCCGGTGAACTTAGCACAGATACGCAGTATTTT	CASSPVSGELSTDTQYF
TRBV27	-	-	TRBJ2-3	TGTGCCAGCAGTTTGGACAGATACACAGATACGCAGTATTTT	CASSLDRYTDTQYF
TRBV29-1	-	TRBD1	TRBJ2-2	TGCAGCGGGGGACAGGGTGACACCGGGGAGCTGTTTTTT	CSGGQGDTGELFF
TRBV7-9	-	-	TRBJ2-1	TGTGCCAGCAGCTTATTTTCTGGTTCCTACAATGAGCAGTTCTTC	CASSLFSGSYNEQFF
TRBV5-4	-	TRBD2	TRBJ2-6	TGTGCCAGCAGCCCGCTGCCGGGGGGGTCTGGGGCCAACGTCCTGACTTTC	CASSPLPGGSGANVLTF
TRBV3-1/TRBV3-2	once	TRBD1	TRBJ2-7	TGTGCCAGCAGCCGACAGGGGACCCACGAGCAGTACTTC	CASSRQGTHEQYF
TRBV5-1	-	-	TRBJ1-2	TGCGCCAGCAGCACACTCAGGGAGGGAGGTTATGGCTACACCTTC	CASSTLREGGYGYTF
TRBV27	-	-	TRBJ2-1	TGTGCCAGCAGTTTGTGGTACGGTGAGCAGTTCTTC	CASSLWYGEQFF
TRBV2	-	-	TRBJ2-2	TGTGCCAGCAGTGGACCGGACCGGAACACCGGGGAGCTGTTTTTT	CASSGPDRNTGELFF
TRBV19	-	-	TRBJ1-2	TGTGCCACTAGATGGACAGACTATGGCTACACCTTC	CATRWTDYGYTF
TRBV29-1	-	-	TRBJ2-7	TGCAGCGTCCGACGGGCAGGGATCTACGAGCAGTACTTC	CSVRRAGIYEQYF
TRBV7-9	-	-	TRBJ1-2	TGTGCCATTCCGACCAATCGGCTACAGGGCGGATCCAGTTTGGATGGCTACACCTTC	CAIPTNRLQGGSSLDGYTF
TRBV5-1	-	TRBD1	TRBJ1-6	TGCGCCAGCAGCTTGGTGGAGACAGGGGACACCTCACCCCTCCACTTT	CASSLVETGDTSPLHF
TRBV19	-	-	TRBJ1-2	TGTGCCAGCAAACTCGGACGGCGGGGGGTCTATGGCTACACCTTC	CASKLGRRGVYGYTF
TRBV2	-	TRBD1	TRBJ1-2	TGTGCCAGCCGGGACAGGGGGCACGGCTATGGCTACACCTTC	CASRDRGHGYGYTF
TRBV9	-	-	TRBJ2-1	TGTGCCAGCAGCGTAAGTAGGGAAGAGCAGTTCTTC	CASSVSREEQFF
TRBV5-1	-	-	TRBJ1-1	TGCGCCAGCAGCAGGGGCAACGCGAACACTGAAGCTTTCTTT	CASSRGNANTEAFF